This T cell receptor beta chain is from a study of graft-versus-host responses after intestinal transplantation. Concerning this clone itself: Its antigen remains unidentified.

This CDR3 comprises 16 residues. The J segment lost 1 base and the V segment lost 8 bases, leaving 6 bases of the junction unmatched. Germline loops: CDR1 WSHSY, CDR2 SAAADI. Assay used: immunoSEQ multiplex PCR; TCRdb lists only in-frame clones, some missing. In the table there are under 150,000 clones, 90% to 95% of which are singletons. This sequence originates from a human donor who received an intestinal transplant. V and J are TRBV10-2 and TRBJ2-4; TRBD2 agrees at 12 bases. The sequencing here drew on unstimulated CD4+ T cells sorted from spleen or lymph node cells, taken before intestinal transplant. DNA of the CDR3: TGCGCCAGCCTAGCGGGGGGGCTGAGGGCCAAAAACATTCAGTACTTC. It is translated as CASLAGGLRAKNIQYF.